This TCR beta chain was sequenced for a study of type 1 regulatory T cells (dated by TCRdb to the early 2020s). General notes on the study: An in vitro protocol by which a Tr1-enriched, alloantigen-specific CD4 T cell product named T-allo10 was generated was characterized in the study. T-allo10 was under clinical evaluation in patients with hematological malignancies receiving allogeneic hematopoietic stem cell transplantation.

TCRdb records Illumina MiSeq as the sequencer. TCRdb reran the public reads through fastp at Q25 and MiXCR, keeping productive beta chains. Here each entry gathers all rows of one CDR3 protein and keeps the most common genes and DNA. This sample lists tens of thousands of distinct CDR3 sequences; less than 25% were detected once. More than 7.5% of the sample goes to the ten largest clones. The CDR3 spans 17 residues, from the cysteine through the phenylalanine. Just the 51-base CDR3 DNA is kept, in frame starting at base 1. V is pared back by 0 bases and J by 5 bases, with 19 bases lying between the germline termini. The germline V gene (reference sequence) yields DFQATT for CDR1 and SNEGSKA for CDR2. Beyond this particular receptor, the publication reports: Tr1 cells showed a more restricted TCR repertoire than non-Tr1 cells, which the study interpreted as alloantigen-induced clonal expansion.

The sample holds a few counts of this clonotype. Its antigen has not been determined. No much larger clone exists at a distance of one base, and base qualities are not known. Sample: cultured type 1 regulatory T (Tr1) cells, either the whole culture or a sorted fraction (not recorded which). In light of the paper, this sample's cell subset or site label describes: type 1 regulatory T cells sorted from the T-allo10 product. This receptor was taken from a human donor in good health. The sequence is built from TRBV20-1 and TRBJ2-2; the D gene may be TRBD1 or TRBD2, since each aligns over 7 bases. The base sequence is TGCAGTGCTAGAGATCAGGCCTCCAGGGGGGGGACCGGGGAGCTGTTTTTT. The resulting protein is CSARDQASRGGTGELFF.